A selection of T cell receptor beta chains follows, all from one sample in a study of CD8 T cells in Susac syndrome. MiXCR, run by TCRdb on the immunoSEQ multiplex PCR reads, gives a single entry per CDR3 protein. This table has 65,000 to 95,000 distinct CDR3 sequences, 94% appearing once. Input material: CD8+ T cells from PBMCs. These TCRs come from a human donor with Susac syndrome. Each CDR3 is given with its conserved first and last residue. The D gene is left open where the match is weak. A clone size is listed for some rows: how often the clone was seen (once, few, many), or a class if it is expanded.

clone size	D gene	V gene	J gene	CDR3 protein	CDR3 DNA
-	TRBD1	TRBV27	TRBJ2-7	CASSLSGPWVTGQLNNEQYF	TGTGCCAGCAGTTTATCAGGCCCCTGGGTCACGGGACAGCTAAATAACGAGCAGTACTTC
once	-	TRBV6-5	TRBJ2-7	CASSFKSAYEQYF	TGTGCCAGCAGTTTCAAATCAGCCTACGAGCAGTACTTC
once	-	TRBV20-1	TRBJ1-1	CSAGAGTEAFF	TGCAGTGCGGGGGCTGGAACTGAAGCTTTCTTT
-	-	TRBV20-1	TRBJ1-5	CSASSFNQPQHF	TGCAGTGCTAGTTCCTTTAATCAGCCCCAGCATTTT
-	-	TRBV27	TRBJ1-2	CASRASGGGYGYTF	TGTGCCAGCAGAGCCTCGGGGGGGGGCTATGGCTACACCTTC
once	-	TRBV20-1	TRBJ2-1	CSARDPRGLYNEQFF	TGCAGTGCTAGAGACCCCAGGGGCCTTTACAATGAGCAGTTCTTC
-	-	TRBV5-3	TRBJ1-2	CARSFRDGAYGYTF	TGTGCCAGAAGCTTCAGGGACGGAGCCTATGGCTACACCTTC
-	-	TRBV12-3/TRBV12-4	TRBJ2-7	CASSLTGWEQYF	TGTGCCAGCAGTTTGACGGGGTGGGAGCAGTACTTC
once	-	TRBV15	TRBJ2-1	CATSREENEQFF	TGTGCCACCAGCAGAGAAGAGAATGAGCAGTTCTTC
-	-	TRBV20-1	TRBJ2-7	CSARALDFQPISYEQYF	TGCAGTGCTAGAGCCCTTGACTTCCAGCCCATTTCCTACGAGCAGTACTTC
few	-	TRBV2	TRBJ1-1	CASSYRVNTEAFF	TGTGCCAGCAGCTACAGGGTGAACACTGAAGCTTTCTTT
-	-	TRBV12-3/TRBV12-4	TRBJ2-5	CASSSSVPGLETQYF	TGTGCCAGCAGTTCTAGCGTCCCGGGTCTGGAGACCCAGTACTTC
once	-	TRBV7-8	TRBJ2-3	CASINKGTDTQYF	TGTGCCAGCATCAATAAAGGCACAGATACGCAGTATTTT
-	-	TRBV12-3/TRBV12-4	TRBJ2-2	CASSLWSGELFF	TGTGCCAGCAGTTTGTGGAGCGGGGAGCTGTTTTTT
-	-	TRBV6-5	TRBJ2-6	CASSYARGSGANVLTF	TGTGCCAGCAGCTACGCCCGTGGCTCTGGGGCCAACGTCCTGACTTTC
-	-	TRBV19	TRBJ2-7	CASSPADRNYYEQYF	TGTGCCAGTAGTCCAGCTGACAGAAACTACTACGAGCAGTACTTC
-	-	TRBV25-1	TRBJ2-5	CASSEYGDQETQYF	TGTGCCAGCAGTGAATATGGAGACCAAGAGACCCAGTACTTC
few	-	TRBV4-1	TRBJ2-1	CASSSTSRGDEQFF	TGCGCCAGCAGCTCAACCTCACGTGGCGATGAGCAGTTCTTC
-	-	TRBV11-1	TRBJ2-1	CASSLAGPLGEQFF	TGTGCCAGCAGCTTAGCAGGGCCCCTAGGTGAGCAGTTCTTC
-	-	TRBV9	TRBJ2-7	CASSAGGQLEQYF	TGTGCCAGCAGCGCTGGGGGACAACTCGAGCAGTACTTC
-	-	TRBV27	TRBJ1-5	CASSLLRGGVYRPQHF	TGTGCCAGCAGTTTATTAAGAGGGGGGGTTTACCGGCCCCAGCATTTT
-	-	TRBV27	TRBJ2-7	CASSLFASYEQYF	TGTGCCAGCAGTTTATTTGCCAGCTACGAGCAGTACTTC
-	TRBD2	TRBV29-1	TRBJ2-1	CSVIAGVRNEQFF	TGCAGCGTAATAGCGGGAGTTCGCAATGAGCAGTTCTTC
-	TRBD2	TRBV2	TRBJ2-3	CASRGLAGILTDTQYF	TGTGCCAGCAGGGGACTAGCGGGGATACTCACAGATACGCAGTATTTT
-	-	TRBV20-1	TRBJ2-7	CSARIYRIGYEQYF	TGCAGTGCTAGAATCTACAGGATCGGGTACGAGCAGTACTTC
-	-	TRBV7-8	TRBJ1-6	CASSLATDYNSPLHF	TGTGCCAGCAGCTTAGCAACAGACTATAATTCACCCCTCCACTTT
-	-	TRBV15	TRBJ2-7	CATSRGREDFYEQYF	TGTGCCACCAGCAGAGGTAGGGAGGACTTCTACGAGCAGTACTTC
-	-	TRBV10-3	TRBJ2-7	CAISEKVYEQYF	TGTGCCATCAGTGAAAAGGTTTACGAGCAGTACTTC
-	-	TRBV4-1	TRBJ2-5	CASSQDREETQYF	TGTGCCAGCAGCCAAGATCGGGAGGAGACCCAGTACTTC
-	-	TRBV5-1	TRBJ1-1	CASSFGQNTEAFF	TGCGCCAGCAGCTTCGGACAAAACACTGAAGCTTTCTTT
-	-	TRBV13	TRBJ1-6	CASSPQGRNSPLHF	TGTGCCAGCAGCCCGCAGGGAAGGAATTCACCCCTCCACTTT
once	-	TRBV5-1	TRBJ1-1	CASRFDREAFF	TGCGCCAGCAGATTTGACAGGGAAGCTTTCTTT
-	-	TRBV30	TRBJ1-3	CAWSQGVSGNTIYF	TGTGCCTGGAGTCAAGGAGTTTCTGGAAACACCATATATTTT
once	-	TRBV30	TRBJ1-3	CAWSMTGNTIYF	TGTGCCTGGAGTATGACTGGAAACACCATATATTTT
-	TRBD1	TRBV12-3/TRBV12-4	TRBJ2-7	CASSPRDRGPGPREQYF	TGTGCCAGCAGTCCCCGGGACAGGGGTCCAGGCCCGCGAGAGCAGTACTTC
-	-	TRBV12-3/TRBV12-4	TRBJ1-1	CASSLAVGYTEAFF	TGTGCCAGCAGTTTAGCGGTGGGTTACACTGAAGCTTTCTTT
-	TRBD1	TRBV12-3/TRBV12-4	TRBJ1-4	CASSLWDRSNEKLFF	TGTGCCAGCAGTCTTTGGGACAGGAGTAATGAAAAACTGTTTTTT
-	TRBD1	TRBV29-1	TRBJ2-7	CSVDEGQGSYEQYF	TGCAGCGTTGATGAGGGACAGGGATCCTACGAGCAGTACTTC
-	TRBD2	TRBV19	TRBJ2-1	CASSIEAGTYNEQFF	TGTGCCAGTAGTATCGAAGCGGGGACTTACAATGAGCAGTTCTTC
-	-	TRBV9	TRBJ2-7	CASSVDGTVDDEQYF	TGTGCCAGCAGCGTAGACGGGACGGTCGACGACGAGCAGTACTTC
-	-	TRBV20-1	TRBJ2-7	CSARDLGFEQYF	TGCAGTGCTAGAGATTTGGGCTTCGAGCAGTACTTC
-	TRBD1	TRBV14	TRBJ1-2	CASRLSYPGAGQGNYGYTF	TGTGCCAGCAGACTTTCCTATCCCGGCGCTGGACAGGGGAACTATGGCTACACCTTC
-	TRBD2	TRBV6-5	TRBJ2-7	CASSYRTNSGLYEQYF	TGTGCCAGCAGTTACCGAACGAACTCGGGACTATACGAGCAGTACTTC
-	TRBD1	TRBV5-1	TRBJ1-1	CASSFGQGGDTEAFF	TGCGCCAGCAGCTTTGGACAGGGCGGGGACACTGAAGCTTTCTTT
-	-	TRBV29-1	TRBJ2-1	CSVGWGPDNEQFF	TGCAGCGTTGGTTGGGGACCCGACAATGAGCAGTTCTTC
-	TRBD1	TRBV18	TRBJ2-7	CASSPPRQGPYEQYF	TGTGCCAGCTCACCGCCCCGACAGGGCCCCTACGAGCAGTACTTC
once	TRBD1	TRBV9	TRBJ2-1	CASSEEGRGLYNEQFF	TGTGCCAGCAGCGAGGAAGGCAGGGGGCTCTACAATGAGCAGTTCTTC
-	-	TRBV7-9	TRBJ2-2	CASSLSENTGELFF	TGTGCCAGCAGCCTTTCTGAGAACACCGGGGAGCTGTTTTTT
-	-	TRBV5-6	TRBJ1-2	CASSLGGGGGYYGYTF	TGTGCCAGCAGCTTGGGAGGAGGAGGAGGGTACTATGGCTACACCTTC
-	TRBD1	TRBV5-6	TRBJ2-7	CASSWDRGTDEQYF	TGTGCCAGCAGCTGGGACAGGGGCACAGACGAGCAGTACTTC
-	TRBD1	TRBV7-9	TRBJ2-7	CASSFPKGQGDYEQYF	TGTGCCAGCAGCTTCCCCAAGGGGCAGGGGGACTACGAGCAGTACTTC